The 18 T cell receptor beta chains listed next were all sequenced from one sample in a study of shared clonotypes between healthy human individuals. Profiling relied on immunoSEQ multiplex PCR, and the TCRdb table lists in-frame clones only, not all of them. The sample consists of 2.3 million or so clones, over 90% of them appearing once. Material: naive CD4+ T cells from PBMCs. The subset is: CD45RA+ positively selected. The receptor set was obtained from a man between 18 and 29 years old in good health. Some clones in this sample may be carry-over from other donors' samples.

This clone was picked up a small number of times. This chain connects TRBV10-1 to TRBJ2-7; D gene unclear. The V end was cut by 3 bases, the J end by 4 bases, with 7 bases between. The CDR3 consists of 12 residues. Germline-derived CDR1 and CDR2 are WNHNN and SYGVQD (reference sequence). DNA of the CDR3: TGCGCCAGCAGTGATTCAGAATACGAGCAGTACTTC. Translated, it gives CASSDSEYEQYF.

In the case of this clone: A junction end diverges from the germline sequence, so it may reflect a read error. The V call is TRBV5-6, the J call TRBJ2-4; D is possibly TRBD2 (5 bases). The germline V gene encodes CDR1 SGHDT and CDR2 YYEEEE. CDR3 size: 13 residues. DNA of the CDR3: TGTGCCAGCAGCTCGGGATGGGGTGGCGTTGTCGACTTC. Protein sequence: CASSSGWGGVVDF.

The chain employs TRBV14 and TRBJ2-1; D might be TRBD2 (6 bases). The V gene lost 0 bases and the J gene lost 4 bases, with 7 bases spanning the gap. Germline V lookup: CDR1 SGHDN, CDR2 FVKESK. The CDR3 consists of 14 residues. CDR3 coding DNA: TGTGCCAGCAGCCAAGAGACTAGTTACAATGAGCAGTTCTTC. Residues: CASSQETSYNEQFF.

As regards this clone: Different DNA sequences within this sample yield the same CDR3. The chain couples TRBV7-3 to TRBJ2-2; 10 bases map to TRBD2. V gave up 2 bases and J gave up 5 bases; unmatched junction bases: 2. The CDR3 is 15 amino acids. Germline V gene data show CDR1 as SGHTA and CDR2 as FQGTGA. CDR3 amino acids: CASSLLAGVTGELFF. CDR3 DNA: TGTGCCAGCAGCTTACTAGCGGGAGTTACCGGGGAGCTGTTTTTT.

The V and J genes are TRBV7-2 and TRBJ2-2; D possibly corresponds to TRBD2 (5 bases). Between the trimmed V and J ends, which lost 6 bases and 5 bases, there was a span of 16 bases. In germline, CDR1 is SGHTA, CDR2 FQGNSA. CDR3 length: 15 amino acids. The CDR3 protein is CASSTQGPGTGELFF. The CDR3 DNA follows: TGTGCCAGCAGTACACAAGGACCGGGAACCGGGGAGCTGTTTTTT.

The V call is TRBV6-5, the J call TRBJ1-1, with a possible D match to TRBD1 (5 bases). There are 13 residues in the CDR3. Germline CDR1 MNHEY, CDR2 SVGAGI. V gave up 6 bases and J gave up 1 base, with 9 bases separating them. For the CDR3, the DNA is TGTGCCAGCAGAAAAACAGGGAACACTGAAGCTTTCTTT. This gives the protein CASRKTGNTEAFF.

The V gene is TRBV6-1, the J gene TRBJ1-2, with 11 bases aligning to TRBD1. Unmatched junction bases numbered 7, after V lost 6 bases and J lost 4 bases. Germline CDR1 reads MNHNS; CDR2 reads SASEGT. This CDR3 is 15 amino acids long. The chain's CDR3 is CASRPGQGEIYGYTF. The CDR3 nucleotides read TGTGCCAGCAGACCGGGACAGGGGGAAATCTATGGCTACACCTTC.

The J gene is TRBJ2-2, the V gene TRBV7-3; D possibly corresponds to TRBD2 (6 bases). CDR1 and CDR2 from the germline V gene are SGHTA and FQGTGA. V was cut by 8 bases and J by 1 base, with 14 bases left in between. The CDR3 contains 15 residues. This CDR3 reads CASRIREWNTGELFF. CDR3 nucleotide sequence: TGTGCCAGCCGGATCCGGGAGTGGAACACCGGGGAGCTGTTTTTT.

The chain combines TRBV28 with TRBJ1-5; D unclear. CDR1 and CDR2 (germline): MDHEN, SYDVKM. This CDR3 is built from 14 residues. Trimming stripped 4 bases from V and 2 bases from J, with 9 bases between. In nucleotides, the CDR3 is TGTGCCAGCAGTTGGAGGGCTGGCAATCAGCCCCAGCATTTT. The encoded protein is CASSWRAGNQPQHF.

The gene calls are TRBV18 and TRBJ1-4, with D maybe TRBD1 (6 bases). V dropped 5 bases and J dropped 0 bases, with 13 bases sitting between them. This CDR3 has 16 residues. Germline CDR1 is KGHSH and CDR2 is LQKENI. The CDR3 nucleotides read TGTGCCAGCTCATTCGGACAGCTTGCAACTAATGAAAAACTGTTTTTT. It translates to CASSFGQLATNEKLFF.

V and J are TRBV13 and TRBJ1-3, with no clear D. Trimming took off 5 bases at V and 1 base at J, with 9 bases between the two ends. Germline CDR1 is PRHDT and CDR2 is FYEKMQ (reference sequence). CDR3 size: 14 residues. The CDR3 protein is CASSPLASGNTIYF. CDR3 in DNA: TGTGCCAGCAGCCCTTTAGCATCTGGAAACACCATATATTTT.

This sequence joins TRBV11-2 and TRBJ1-5; 9 bases fit TRBD1. Germline V gene data show CDR1 as SGHAT and CDR2 as FQNNGV. This CDR3 has 16 residues. V lost 5 bases, J lost 4 bases, and 9 bases stayed unmatched. Here the CDR3 reads CASSRGQGPRNQPQHF. The DNA for the CDR3 is TGTGCCAGCAGCCGTGGACAGGGGCCTAGGAATCAGCCCCAGCATTTT.

CDR3 sequence reads: CAWSTLLRRLSGANVLTF. In DNA form, the CDR3 reads TGTGCCTGGAGTACCTTGTTGAGGCGTCTCTCTGGGGCCAACGTCCTGACTTTC. The chain couples TRBV30 to TRBJ2-6, with unresolved D. The V gene lost 2 bases and the J gene lost 0 bases, with 17 bases spanning the gap. CDR1 and CDR2 from the germline V gene are GTSNPN and SVGIG (reference sequence). The CDR3 has 18 amino acids.

The J gene is TRBJ2-3, the V gene TRBV7-8; possible D gene TRBD1, 6 bases. Germline V gene lookup returns CDR1 SGHVS and CDR2 FQNEAQ. The CDR3 consists of 16 residues. V was pared by 2 bases and J by 3 bases, with 15 bases between. The DNA of the CDR3 is TGTGCCAGCAGCTTATTGGGGGCAGGGCTTACAGATACGCAGTATTTT. Translation: CASSLLGAGLTDTQYF. The whole variable domain, remainder taken from reference TRBV7-8 and TRBJ2-3, is GAGVSQSPRYKVAKRGQDVALRCDPISGHVSLFWYQQALGQGPEFLTYFQNEAQLDKSGLPSDRFFAERPEGSVSTLKIQRTQQEDSAVYLCASSLLGAGLTDTQYFGPGTRLTVL.

The chain employs TRBV6-6 and TRBJ2-5; 7 nucleotides agree with TRBD2. The germline gives CDR1 MNHNY, CDR2 SVGAGI (reference sequence). V was clipped by 8 bases and J by 2 bases; unmatched bases: 5. The CDR3 has 13 amino acids. The CDR3 region is CASRPAGQETQYF. The CDR3 coding sequence is TGTGCCAGCCGCCCAGCGGGACAAGAGACCCAGTACTTC.

The rearrangement joins TRBV7-3 to TRBJ2-1, with 7 positions matching TRBD2. The CDR3 sequence is 16 residues long. Germline V gene data show CDR1 as SGHTA and CDR2 as FQGTGA. J lost 3 bases, V lost 2 bases, and 7 bases had no gene match. This CDR3 reads CASSLGASGYYNEQFF. The CDR3 DNA sequence: TGTGCCAGCAGCTTAGGGGCTAGCGGATACTACAATGAGCAGTTCTTC.

The rearrangement joins TRBV19 to TRBJ2-7; D remains unclear. The CDR3 loop spans 15 amino acids. Trimming shortened V by 4 bases and J by 3 bases, and 16 bases separated the two germline ends. Looked up from germline, CDR1 is LNHDA and CDR2 is SQIVND (reference sequence). In DNA form, the CDR3 reads TGTGCCAGTAGTAACACGGACCACGATGTCTACGAGCAGTACTTC. Residues: CASSNTDHDVYEQYF.

This clone is a singleton in its sample. J is TRBJ1-4 and V is TRBV4-3, with D maybe TRBD1 (5 bases). The V end lost 2 bases, the J end lost 7 bases, and 14 bases lay between the germline ends. The germline V gene encodes CDR1 LGHNA and CDR2 YSLEER. This CDR3 is 15 amino acids long. The CDR3 protein is CASSQQGSRSEKLFF. CDR3 coding DNA: TGCGCCAGCAGCCAACAGGGATCCCGGAGTGAAAAACTGTTTTTT.